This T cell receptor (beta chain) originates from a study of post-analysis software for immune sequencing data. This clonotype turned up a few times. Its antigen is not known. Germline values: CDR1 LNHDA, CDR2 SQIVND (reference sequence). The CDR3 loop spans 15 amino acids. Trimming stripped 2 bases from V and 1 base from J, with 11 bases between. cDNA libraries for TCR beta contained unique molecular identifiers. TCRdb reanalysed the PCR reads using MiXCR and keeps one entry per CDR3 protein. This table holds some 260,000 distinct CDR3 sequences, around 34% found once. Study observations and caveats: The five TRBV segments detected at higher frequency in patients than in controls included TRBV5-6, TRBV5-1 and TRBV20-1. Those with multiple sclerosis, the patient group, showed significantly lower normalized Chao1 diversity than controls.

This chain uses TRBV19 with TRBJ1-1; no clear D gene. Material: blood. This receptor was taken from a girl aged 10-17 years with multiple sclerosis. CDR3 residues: CASSILEGGNTEAFF. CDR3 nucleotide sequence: TGTGCCAGTAGTATACTTGAAGGAGGGAACACTGAAGCTTTCTTT.